The sequence of this TCR beta chain was determined in a study of technical replicates of blood from a few donors. V shed 7 bases and J shed 1 base, with 10 bases lying between them. This CDR3 has 13 amino acids. Germline V gives CDR1 SQVTM, CDR2 ANQGSEA. Only in-frame clones appear in the TCRdb table, and some are missing; sequencing was by immunoSEQ multiplex PCR. This table has tens of thousands of clones, nearly 98% appearing once. This TCR came from a human donor in good health. Sequenced input: T cells isolated from PBMCs. The V and J genes are TRBV29-1 and TRBJ2-2; perhaps TRBD1 as D (6 bases). The CDR3: CSGLTGNTGELFF. The CDR3 DNA reads TGCAGCGGCCTGACAGGGAACACCGGGGAGCTGTTTTTT.